The 19 T cell receptor beta chains below were found in one sample sequenced in a study of cytomegalovirus exposure and HLA in healthy donors. The PCR was carried out with 60 Vbeta primers and 13 Jbeta primers. Here immunoSEQ multiplex PCR was the method, and the copy in TCRdb shows in-frame clones only, minus some. This sample has 70,000 to 95,000 clones, with 75% found just once. What was sequenced was PBMCs. These receptors originate from a man aged 35 to 55 in good health and CMV-seronegative.

The chain links TRBV19 to TRBJ1-5; 10 bases match TRBD1. Germline CDR1 LNHDA, CDR2 SQIVND (reference sequence). CDR3 size: 18 residues. J was trimmed by 7 bases and V by 5 bases; bases with no gene match: 17. Here the CDR3 DNA reads TGTGCCAGTAGTCCCTCGGTCCTCCAGGACAGGGGGAACCAGCCCCAGCATTTT. Its translation: CASSPSVLQDRGNQPQHF.

The J gene is TRBJ2-7, the V gene TRBV29-1; D is perhaps TRBD2 (6 bases). This CDR3 spans 14 amino acids. Trimming left V 4 bases short and J 3 bases short, with 16 bases between. The germline V gene encodes CDR1 SQVTM and CDR2 ANQGSEA. The CDR3 DNA follows: TGCAGCGTTGTTCTCCCCGGGAGCAGCTACGAGCAGTACTTC. Its protein is CSVVLPGSSYEQYF.

The rearrangement links TRBV5-1 to TRBJ1-4; D not resolved. V was pared by 2 bases and J by 4 bases, with 18 bases between. The CDR3 loop spans 17 amino acids. CDR1 is SGHRS and CDR2 is YFSETQ in the germline V gene. CDR3 coding DNA: TGCGCCAGCAGCTTTGGCAGTGGCGGTCTACTTAATGAAAAACTGTTTTTT. Translated, it gives CASSFGSGGLLNEKLFF.

The chain recombines TRBV6-5 with TRBJ1-2, with 7 nucleotides matching TRBD1. V shed 3 bases and J 4 bases; nucleotides not matched to a gene: 11. This CDR3 has 16 residues. Germline V gives CDR1 MNHEY, CDR2 SVGAGI. CDR3 nucleotide sequence: TGTGCCAGCAGTTATTCCTGGGACAGATCCACCTATGGCTACACCTTC. Translation gives CASSYSWDRSTYGYTF.

This clone was observed a single time. This chain connects TRBV20-1 to TRBJ1-1, with D uncertain. The CDR3 is made up of 10 amino acids. From germline, CDR1 is DFQATT and CDR2 SNEGSKA (reference sequence). The V end lost 3 bases, the J end lost 11 bases, and 10 bases lay between the germline ends. The DNA for the CDR3 is TGCAGTGCTAGTTACCGGGATGCTTTCTTT. It yields the protein CSASYRDAFF.

This chain connects TRBV29-1 to TRBJ1-4; 9 bases are a match to TRBD1. The CDR3 covers 13 residues. Germline V gene data show CDR1 as SQVTM and CDR2 as ANQGSEA. Unmatched junction bases numbered 7, after V lost 6 bases and J lost 8 bases. The CDR3 reads CSVKGQGWEKLFF. The CDR3, as DNA: TGCAGCGTCAAAGGACAGGGGTGGGAAAAACTGTTTTTT.

This clone appeared once. The chain is built from TRBV9 and TRBJ2-7; tentatively, D is TRBD1 (6 bases). The CDR3 consists of 12 residues. Germline V CDR1 and CDR2: SGDLS, YYNGEE. Trimming cost V 3 bases and J 3 bases, with 7 bases left between them. CDR3 loop: CASSEQGYEQYF. As DNA, the CDR3 is TGTGCCAGCAGCGAACAGGGCTACGAGCAGTACTTC.

This clone was counted a few times. V and J are TRBV29-1 and TRBJ1-1, with TRBD1 identical over 7 bases. The V gene's germline CDR1 is SQVTM and CDR2 ANQGSEA. J gave up 1 base and V 8 bases, and 7 bases lay outside the gene matches. This CDR3 contains 13 residues. In DNA, the CDR3 is TGCAGCTTCAAGTCAGGGGGGAACACTGAAGCTTTCTTT. Its translation is CSFKSGGNTEAFF.

This chain uses TRBV30 with TRBJ2-7; 7 bases align to TRBD1. Germline assignment: CDR1 GTSNPN and CDR2 SVGIG (reference sequence). With V trimmed by 7 bases and J by 0 bases, 3 bases remained unmatched. This CDR3 is built from 12 residues. The CDR3 here is CASGQLSYEQYF. CDR3 nucleotides: TGTGCCTCGGGACAGCTCTCCTACGAGCAGTACTTC.

V is TRBV28 and J is TRBJ2-3; 7 bases are a match to TRBD2. CDR3 length: 16 amino acids. Germline lookup yields CDR1 MDHEN and CDR2 SYDVKM. Trimming took 5 bases from V and 5 from J; bases not matched to a gene: 13. CDR3 residues: CASSPQAGPEVDTQYF. The CDR3 nucleotides are TGTGCCAGCAGTCCTCAAGCGGGGCCAGAGGTAGATACGCAGTATTTT.

V is TRBV5-6 and J is TRBJ2-3; TRBD2 might be the D (5 bases). Germline values: CDR1 SGHDT, CDR2 YYEEEE. The V gene lost 0 bases and the J gene lost 2 bases, with 7 bases spanning the gap. This CDR3 region has 14 residues. As DNA, the CDR3 is TGTGCCAGCAGCTTGGGGAGGCCCACAGATACGCAGTATTTT. It specifies CASSLGRPTDTQYF.

The genes are TRBV29-1 and TRBJ1-2; 8 positions agree with TRBD1. V shed 1 base and J 4 bases; nucleotides not matched to a gene: 2. CDR1 SQVTM and CDR2 ANQGSEA come from the germline V gene. The CDR3 has 13 amino acids. The CDR3 here is CSVEGQGPYGYTF. The DNA of the CDR3 is TGCAGCGTTGAAGGACAGGGGCCCTATGGCTACACCTTC.

The CDR3 reads CASSFLAGWGEQYF. DNA of the CDR3: TGTGCCAGCAGTTTTCTAGCCGGTTGGGGCGAGCAGTACTTC. The V gene is TRBV6-9, the J gene TRBJ2-7, with D maybe TRBD2 (5 bases). There are 14 residues in the CDR3. Germline V gives CDR1 MNHGY, CDR2 SVAAGI. The V and J ends lost 4 bases and 6 bases respectively, with 16 bases between them.

The gene calls are TRBV5-1 and TRBJ1-5; possible D gene TRBD1, 5 bases. Germline V CDR1 and CDR2: SGHRS, YFSETQ. The CDR3 spans 14 residues. V lost 4 bases and J lost 4, with 12 bases in between. The CDR3 coding sequence is TGCGCCAGCAGCCCAGACAGTAATAATCAGCCCCAGCATTTT. Protein product: CASSPDSNNQPQHF.

The rearrangement joins TRBV5-1 to TRBJ1-1; D is unclear. Trimming left V 1 base short and J 3 bases short, with 10 bases between. CDR1 and CDR2 (germline): SGHRS, YFSETQ. The CDR3 has 14 residues. In DNA form, the CDR3 reads TGCGCCAGCAGCTTGCCCATCGGGGACACTGAAGCTTTCTTT. Amino acids: CASSLPIGDTEAFF. The complete variable domain, with remaining parts taken from reference TRBV5-1 and TRBJ1-1, reads KAGVTQTPRYLIKTRGQQVTLSCSPISGHRSVSWYQQTPGQGLQFLFEYFSETQRNKGNFPGRFSGRQFSNSRSEMNVSTLELGDSALYLCASSLPIGDTEAFFGQGTRLTVV.

The chain employs TRBV7-2 and TRBJ1-3; TRBD1 agrees at 8 bases. The ends lost 6 bases at V and 3 bases at J; junction bases unmatched: 10. Germline-derived CDR1 and CDR2 are SGHTA and FQGNSA. CDR3 length: 16 residues. The CDR3 sequence is CASSTTGTGLGNTIYF. CDR3 coding DNA: TGTGCCAGCAGTACTACCGGGACAGGTCTTGGAAACACCATATATTTT.

The chain employs TRBV7-9 and TRBJ2-4; D is unresolved. Germline CDR1 and CDR2: SEHNR and FQNEAQ (reference sequence). V was pared by 1 base and J by 11 bases, with 9 bases between. This CDR3 spans 12 amino acids. CDR3 in DNA: TGTGCCAGCAGCTTAGAAGGCGGCGTTCAGTACTTC. Translation gives CASSLEGGVQYF.

V usage is TRBV5-1 and J usage is TRBJ2-2; D remains ambiguous. The V gene lost 2 bases and the J gene lost 0 bases, with 8 bases spanning the gap. Germline V CDR1 and CDR2: SGHRS, YFSETQ. The CDR3 extends over 15 amino acids. The CDR3 bases are TGCGCCAGCAGCTTTGCAGGCGCGAACACCGGGGAGCTGTTTTTT. Translation gives CASSFAGANTGELFF.

V usage is TRBV6-6 and J usage is TRBJ2-1; the match to TRBD2 covers 7 bases. The CDR3 covers 15 residues. CDR1 and CDR2 (germline): MNHNY, SVGAGI (reference sequence). The V and J ends lost 6 bases and 0 bases, in that order; junction bases with no gene match: 5. This chain's CDR3 is CASRQTSFSYNEQFF. Written as DNA, the CDR3 is TGTGCCAGCAGACAGACTAGCTTCTCCTACAATGAGCAGTTCTTC.